The subject of this entry is one T cell receptor beta chain. Its antigen is undetermined. CDR3 length: 11 amino acids. The germline gives CDR1 MDHEN, CDR2 SYDVKM. The germline V and J ends were trimmed by 10 bases and 3 bases, with 9 bases remaining between them. TCRdb keeps only in-frame clones here, not all; method: immunoSEQ multiplex PCR. The sample lists approximately 110,000 clones, more than 70% occurring once. The data originate from a study of T cell responses to AZD1222 COVID-19 vaccine. Points from the study as a whole: White British people made up most donors, females outnumbered males, and clonal diversity was possibly underestimated. Spike-specific TCR breadth and depth were elevated following two AZD1222 doses.

The chain combines TRBV28 with TRBJ1-1; D not certain. This TCR was recovered from an adult who received the AZD1222 COVID-19 vaccine. The sample in question was peripheral blood, obtained 28 days after the second AZD1222 dose. CDR3 protein: CATTHDTEAFF. CDR3 coding DNA: TGTGCCACCACCCACGACACTGAAGCTTTCTTT.